Listed here are 25 T cell receptor beta chains from one sample, sequenced in a study of CD8 T cells in Susac syndrome. Reverse transcription used about 0.45 to 1 ug RNA and random hexamers. TCRdb redid the calling of the immunoSEQ multiplex PCR reads with MiXCR, one entry per CDR3 protein. The sample yields about 140,000 distinct CDR3 sequences, approximately 94% seen once. Sequenced input: CD4+ T cells from PBMCs. These receptor sequences come from a human donor in good health.

This clonotype turned up a few times. J is TRBJ2-7 and V is TRBV20-1; D is undetermined. This CDR3 has 11 residues. The ends were cut back, 2 bases at V and 7 bases at J, with 9 bases in the middle. Germline CDR1 DFQATT, CDR2 SNEGSKA (reference sequence). CDR3 protein: CSARLAGEQYF. The CDR3 coding sequence is TGCAGTGCTAGACTCGCTGGGGAGCAGTACTTC.

The chain uses TRBV12-3 or TRBV12-4 and TRBJ2-2; 7 positions match TRBD1. V trimming: 6 bases; J trimming: 1 base; junction bases outside the gene matches: 2. The CDR3 extends over 14 amino acids. The CDR3 bases are TGTGCCAGCAGAAGGACAGGGAACACCGGGGAGCTGTTTTTT. Residues: CASRRTGNTGELFF.

The sample holds a few counts of this clonotype. The chain couples TRBV7-2 to TRBJ2-7; possibly TRBD1 for D (5 bases). Per the germline V gene, CDR1 is SGHTA and CDR2 is FQGNSA. The V end lost 0 bases, the J end lost 2 bases, and 8 bases lay between the germline ends. The CDR3 contains 14 residues. The CDR3 DNA reads TGTGCCAGCAGCTTAGCCGCCAGGGCCTACGAGCAGTACTTC. Amino acid sequence: CASSLAARAYEQYF.

The CDR3 nucleotides read TGTGCCAGCAGCTTAGCGCAGGGGGGAGCCTACGAGCAGTACTTC. Protein product: CASSLAQGGAYEQYF. J is TRBJ2-7 and V is TRBV7-8, with D possibly being TRBD1 (7 bases). Per the germline V gene, CDR1 is SGHVS and CDR2 is FQNEAQ. CDR3 size: 15 residues. The germline V and J ends were trimmed by 0 bases and 2 bases, with 11 bases remaining between them.

The chain couples TRBV5-1 to TRBJ1-2; 8 nucleotides align to TRBD1. CDR1 SGHRS and CDR2 YFSETQ come from the germline V gene. The V and J ends lost 1 base and 3 bases, in that order; junction bases with no gene match: 11. The CDR3 has 17 residues. CDR3 residues: CASSLFARGRPDYGYTF. The DNA of the CDR3 is TGCGCCAGCAGCTTGTTTGCCAGGGGGCGCCCCGACTATGGCTACACCTTC.

The gene calls are TRBV7-9 and TRBJ1-2; 9 bases are a match to TRBD1. Germline CDR1 SEHNR, CDR2 FQNEAQ (reference sequence). The CDR3 is 12 residues long. V lost 10 bases and J lost 8; bases outside the gene matches: 8. The chain's CDR3 is CATRDRERGYTF. CDR3 nucleotide sequence: TGTGCCACCCGGGACAGGGAGAGGGGCTACACCTTC.

The V call is TRBV18, the J call TRBJ1-5, with D possibly matching TRBD1 (5 bases). There are 13 residues in the CDR3. V dropped 2 bases and J dropped 5 bases, with 7 bases sitting between them. Germline loops: CDR1 KGHSH, CDR2 LQKENI. CDR3 sequence: CASSPGGYQPQHF. CDR3 sequence (DNA): TGTGCCAGCTCACCAGGGGGGTATCAGCCCCAGCATTTT.

This chain uses TRBV18 with TRBJ2-5, with TRBD2 matching 10 bases. The CDR3 has 16 residues. CDR1 and CDR2 from the germline V gene are KGHSH and LQKENI. V lost 4 bases and J lost 0; bases outside the gene matches: 5. CDR3 DNA: TGTGCCAGCTCACATACTAGCGGGACGTACCAAGAGACCCAGTACTTC. Translating it yields CASSHTSGTYQETQYF.

V is TRBV28 and J is TRBJ2-2; 8 bases match TRBD2. Germline values: CDR1 MDHEN, CDR2 SYDVKM. The CDR3 sequence is 14 residues long. J lost 7 bases, V lost 6 bases, and 7 bases had no gene match. DNA for the CDR3: TGTGCCAGCAGGGGACTAGTAGGGAACGGGGAGCTGTTTTTT. This translates into CASRGLVGNGELFF.

The chain carries TRBV19 and TRBJ2-1; 9 nucleotides line up with TRBD2. The CDR3 loop spans 15 amino acids. CDR1 and CDR2 (germline): LNHDA, SQIVND (reference sequence). The J segment lost 5 bases and the V segment lost 3 bases, leaving 5 bases of the junction unmatched. The CDR3 loop is CASSISGSANNEQFF. CDR3 DNA: TGTGCCAGTAGTATTAGCGGGAGCGCGAACAATGAGCAGTTCTTC.

This chain's CDR3 is CASSLWRTSGRGVNEQFF. Here the CDR3 DNA reads TGTGCCAGCAGTTTATGGCGGACTAGCGGGAGGGGAGTCAATGAGCAGTTCTTC. V is TRBV28 and J is TRBJ2-1; TRBD2 matches at 15 bases. J gave up 6 bases and V 0 bases, and 6 bases lay outside the gene matches. This CDR3 spans 18 amino acids. Germline values: CDR1 MDHEN, CDR2 SYDVKM.

The chain links TRBV6-1 to TRBJ2-7; D is perhaps TRBD1 (5 bases). V lost 7 bases to trimming and J lost 6 bases, with 16 bases between them. The CDR3 has 13 amino acids. Per germline, CDR1 MNHNS and CDR2 SASEGT. The CDR3 DNA follows: TGTGCCAGCACCCGCGTAGGGGAAGGCGAGCAGTACTTC. Translation gives CASTRVGEGEQYF.

The J gene is TRBJ2-3, the V gene TRBV19, with D hard to call. Germline lookup yields CDR1 LNHDA and CDR2 SQIVND (reference sequence). This CDR3 region has 13 residues. V lost 3 bases and J 5 bases, leaving 9 bases between the germline ends. Here the CDR3 reads CASSIPQLDTQYF. The CDR3 region has the DNA TGTGCCAGTAGTATTCCCCAGCTAGATACGCAGTATTTT.

V gene TRBV4-1 combines with J gene TRBJ2-7; D may be TRBD2 (6 bases). V was cut by 1 base and J by 6 bases, with 13 bases left in between. CDR1 is MGHRA, CDR2 YSYEKL, per germline. There are 14 residues in the CDR3. The CDR3 nucleotides read TGCGCCAGCAGCCAAGGGTGGAGGGCTCCCGAGCAGTACTTC. It is translated as CASSQGWRAPEQYF.

The CDR3 loop reads CASSLDRVGYTEAFF. The CDR3 DNA reads TGTGCCAGCAGCTTAGACAGGGTGGGATACACTGAAGCTTTCTTT. The chain employs TRBV7-9 and TRBJ1-1; possibly TRBD1 for D (6 bases). CDR1 and CDR2 from the germline V gene are SEHNR and FQNEAQ (reference sequence). The CDR3 sequence is 15 residues long. V was pared by 1 base and J by 3 bases, with 12 bases between.

This chain joins TRBV7-2 and TRBJ1-1; D call uncertain. The CDR3 has 13 amino acids. The ends were cut back, 4 bases at V and 1 base at J, with 7 bases in the middle. In germline, CDR1 is SGHTA, CDR2 FQGNSA. The CDR3 coding sequence is TGTGCCAGCAGCTCCTACCCGAACACTGAAGCTTTCTTT. This codes for CASSSYPNTEAFF.

CDR3 region: CAWSPIGRSNQPQHF. The CDR3 coding sequence is TGTGCCTGGAGTCCTATCGGTCGTAGCAATCAGCCCCAGCATTTT. This rearrangement joins TRBV30 to TRBJ1-5, with D unclear. CDR1 GTSNPN and CDR2 SVGIG come from the germline V gene (reference sequence). This CDR3 has 15 amino acids. Trimming took off 2 bases at V and 0 bases at J, with 11 bases between the two ends.

This sequence joins TRBV18 and TRBJ2-1, with 9 bases that match TRBD1. J lost 5 bases, V lost 4 bases, and 6 bases had no gene match. The germline V gene encodes CDR1 KGHSH and CDR2 LQKENI. This CDR3 spans 15 amino acids. The CDR3 DNA follows: TGTGCCAGCTCACGGGGACAGGGACGAGACAATGAGCAGTTCTTC. Translating gives CASSRGQGRDNEQFF.

The chain employs TRBV7-9 and TRBJ2-2, with TRBD2 matching 7 bases. Germline CDR1 is SEHNR and CDR2 is FQNEAQ (reference sequence). Trimming cost V 2 bases and J 6 bases; bases outside gene matches: 15. This CDR3 has 18 residues. The CDR3 DNA reads as TGTGCCAGCAGCTTAAGGAAAAGAGCGGGACCGCAACCCGGGGAGCTGTTTTTT. Its translation: CASSLRKRAGPQPGELFF.

This clonotype was seen a handful of times. J is TRBJ2-7 and V is TRBV5-1, with 14 bases lining up with TRBD2. V trimming: 2 bases; J trimming: 2 bases; junction bases outside the gene matches: 9. Per the germline V gene, CDR1 is SGHRS and CDR2 is YFSETQ. This CDR3 spans 18 amino acids. Here the CDR3 reads CASSFFGTSGSSTYEQYF. DNA of the CDR3: TGCGCCAGCAGCTTTTTCGGGACTAGCGGGAGTTCCACCTACGAGCAGTACTTC.

V and J are TRBV5-1 and TRBJ1-3; unclear D gene. Trimming removed 3 bases from V and 0 bases from J, with 7 bases in between. Germline V gene sequence: CDR1 SGHRS, CDR2 YFSETQ. This CDR3 region has 14 residues. DNA of the CDR3: TGCGCCAGCAGCTCGGGAATCTCTGGAAACACCATATATTTT. Translated: CASSSGISGNTIYF.

The genes are TRBV25-1 and TRBJ2-1; 15 bases align to TRBD2. The CDR3 totals 16 residues. In germline, CDR1 is MGHDK, CDR2 SYGVNS. J was trimmed by 10 bases and V by 4 bases; bases with no gene match: 8. CDR3 DNA sequence: TGTGCCAGCAGTGGACTTGGGACTAGCGGGAGGAGGGAGCAGTTCTTC. It encodes CASSGLGTSGRREQFF. Looking up the rest from reference TRBV25-1 and TRBJ2-1 gives the full variable domain: EADIYQTPRYLVIGTGKKITLECSQTMGHDKMYWYQQDPGMELHLIHYSYGVNSTEKGDLSSESTVSRIRTEHFPLTLESARPSHTSQYLCASSGLGTSGRREQFFGPGTRLTVL.

The rearrangement joins TRBV20-1 to TRBJ2-7; D is uncertain. The germline V gene has CDR1 DFQATT and CDR2 SNEGSKA (reference sequence). CDR3 length: 14 amino acids. V gave up 1 base and J gave up 1 base, with 11 bases separating them. The CDR3 nucleotides are TGCAGTGCTAGAGGTGGCGGCAATTCCTACGAGCAGTACTTC. As protein: CSARGGGNSYEQYF.

The chain couples TRBV9 to TRBJ2-7; TRBD1 agrees at 11 bases. Losses at the gene ends were 0 bases for V and 1 base for J; bases not matched to a gene: 3. Germline loops: CDR1 SGDLS, CDR2 YYNGEE. This CDR3 is built from 16 residues. For the CDR3, the DNA is TGTGCCAGCAGCGTAGGCCGGGACAGGGGGTCCTACGAGCAGTACTTC. Protein sequence: CASSVGRDRGSYEQYF.

This chain uses TRBV9 with TRBJ1-5; no reliable D call. V was pared by 3 bases and J by 6 bases, with 13 bases between. This CDR3 has 14 residues. Germline CDR1 SGDLS, CDR2 YYNGEE. CDR3 in amino acids: CASSGPSAVQPQHF. The CDR3 DNA reads as TGTGCCAGCAGCGGCCCTTCGGCCGTTCAGCCCCAGCATTTT.